One and the same sample provided the 32 T cell receptor beta chains below, sequenced in a study of blood T cell repertoires in COVID-19. The protocol was immunoSEQ multiplex PCR, while the TCRdb copy is restricted to in-frame clones and leaves out a portion. The table includes 130,000 to 150,000 clones, approximately 85% detected once. The sequencing sample was made of peripheral blood. The receptors shown here come from a woman aged 60-75 years with COVID-19, enrolled during active disease.

The chain has TRBV18 and TRBJ1-6; D is ambiguous. The CDR3 contains 15 residues. V lost 3 bases and J 0 bases, leaving 6 bases between the germline ends. From germline, CDR1 is KGHSH and CDR2 LQKENI. In nucleotides, the CDR3 is TGTGCCAGCTCACCTTCCGGCTCCTATAATTCACCCCTCCACTTT. Protein sequence: CASSPSGSYNSPLHF. Filled out from reference TRBV18 and TRBJ1-6, the complete variable domain reads NAGVMQNPRHLVRRRGQEARLRCSPMKGHSHVYWYRQLPEEGLKFMVYLQKENIIDESGMPKERFSAEFPKEGPSILRIQQVVRGDSAAYFCASSPSGSYNSPLHFGNGTRLTVT.

This clone was observed a single time. The chain employs TRBV6-4 and TRBJ2-1, with a tentative D call TRBD1 (6 bases). CDR3 length equals 14 residues. V was trimmed by 7 bases and J by 5 bases, leaving 15 bases between them. In germline, CDR1 is MRHNA, CDR2 SNTAGT. The CDR3 DNA reads as TGTGCCAGCAAGCTAGAGACAGGAGACAATGAGCAGTTCTTC. It encodes CASKLETGDNEQFF.

This chain joins TRBV5-1 and TRBJ2-1; D might be TRBD1 (5 bases). Trimming shortened V by 1 base and J by 7 bases, and 15 bases separated the two germline ends. From germline, CDR1 is SGHRS and CDR2 YFSETQ. The CDR3 length is 15 residues. CDR3: CASSLRQGLGNEQFF. In DNA form, the CDR3 reads TGCGCCAGCAGCTTGAGGCAGGGTCTGGGGAATGAGCAGTTCTTC.

The chain has TRBV3-1 (or the pseudogene TRBV3-2) and TRBJ2-5; 10 bases line up with TRBD2. This CDR3 is built from 16 residues. V was pared by 2 bases and J by 5 bases, with 8 bases of the junction left unmatched. The germline CDR1 and CDR2 sequences are LGHDT and YNNKEL (reference sequence). CDR3 protein: CASSQWAGTSVETQYF. CDR3 nucleotide sequence: TGTGCCAGCAGCCAATGGGCCGGGACTAGCGTTGAGACCCAGTACTTC.

The V and J genes are TRBV15 and TRBJ1-2; weak D call: TRBD1 (5 bases). This CDR3 spans 15 amino acids. With 1 base removed from V and 5 bases from J, the gap between germline ends came to 14 bases. CDR1 is LNHNV and CDR2 is YYDKDF in the germline V gene (reference sequence). CDR3 DNA: TGTGCCACCAGCAGAGGTGCGACAGTACCATATGGCTACACCTTC. Translated: CATSRGATVPYGYTF.

The chain recombines TRBV6-6 with TRBJ1-6; 7 positions match TRBD1. CDR1 and CDR2 from the germline V gene are MNHNY and SVGAGI (reference sequence). The CDR3 extends over 15 amino acids. Losses at the gene ends were 5 bases for V and 3 bases for J; bases not matched to a gene: 4. The CDR3 DNA follows: TGTGCCAGCAGTCCCACAGGGGTCTATAATTCACCCCTCCACTTT. Residues: CASSPTGVYNSPLHF.

V gene TRBV24-1 combines with J gene TRBJ2-5; the D gene is possibly TRBD1 (5 bases). Looked up from germline, CDR1 is KGHDR and CDR2 is SFDVKD. V lost 3 bases and J lost 5, with 12 bases in between. CDR3 size: 14 residues. CDR3 coding DNA: TGTGCCACCAGTGATCATCAGGGTTTTGAGACCCAGTACTTC. Protein: CATSDHQGFETQYF.

This clone appeared a single time. This chain uses TRBV7-9 with TRBJ1-3; D not resolved. The V end was cut by 2 bases, the J end by 2 bases, with 10 bases between. The CDR3 has 15 residues. CDR1 SEHNR and CDR2 FQNEAQ come from the germline V gene (reference sequence). The CDR3 reads CASSLWPPTGNTIYF. The CDR3 nucleotides read TGTGCCAGCAGCTTATGGCCTCCAACTGGAAACACCATATATTTT. Supplemented by reference TRBV7-9 and TRBJ1-3, the full variable domain reads DTGVSQNPRHKITKRGQNVTFRCDPISEHNRLYWYRQTLGQGPEFLTYFQNEAQLEKSRLLSDRFSAERPKGSFSTLEIQRTEQGDSAMYLCASSLWPPTGNTIYFGEGSWLTVV.

The J gene is TRBJ2-1, the V gene TRBV10-3; D gene uncertain. CDR3 length equals 12 residues. Trimming removed 3 bases at V and 5 bases at J, with 5 bases between. Germline CDR1 is ENHRY and CDR2 is SYGVKD. CDR3 nucleotide sequence: TGTGCCATCAGTGACAGCGACAATGAGCAGTTCTTC. As protein: CAISDSDNEQFF.

CDR3 sequence reads: CASTLTRGTPNSPLHF. CDR3 DNA: TGTGCCAGCACCCTTACCAGGGGGACACCTAATTCACCCCTCCACTTT. The V call is TRBV2, the J call TRBJ1-6; 7 bases align to TRBD1. CDR3 length: 16 residues. The germline CDR1 and CDR2 sequences are SNHLY and FYNNEI. After removal of 7 bases from V and 6 bases from J, the junction contained 12 bases not matched to a gene.

The CDR3 nucleotides read TGTGCCAGCAGTGAGAGGGTACTGCTGAACTACGAGCAGTACTTC. Translating gives CASSERVLLNYEQYF. V is TRBV6-1 and J is TRBJ2-7, with D perhaps TRBD2 (5 bases). Germline CDR1 is MNHNS and CDR2 is SASEGT. Trimming pared 3 bases from V and 3 bases from J, leaving 15 bases between. The CDR3 is 15 residues long.

The V call is TRBV5-8, the J call TRBJ2-7; 8 nucleotides match TRBD1. This CDR3 comprises 14 residues. Per the germline V gene, CDR1 is SGHTS and CDR2 is YDEGEE. The V and J ends lost 4 bases and 1 base, in that order; junction bases with no gene match: 4. The CDR3 DNA sequence: TGTGCCAGCAGCCTGACAGGGGTTTCCTACGAGCAGTACTTC. It specifies CASSLTGVSYEQYF.

This chain uses TRBV19 with TRBJ1-2; D unclear. Trimming took 5 bases from V and 2 from J, leaving 9 bases between them. CDR1 and CDR2 from the germline V gene are LNHDA and SQIVND (reference sequence). The CDR3 runs to 13 residues. The CDR3 here is CASSPTENYGYTF. In DNA, the CDR3 is TGTGCCAGTAGTCCGACGGAGAACTATGGCTACACCTTC.

The rearrangement uses TRBV28 and TRBJ2-7; 7 bases are shared with TRBD2. The CDR3 covers 15 residues. Trimming cost V 5 bases and J 3 bases; bases outside gene matches: 10. The V gene's germline CDR1 is MDHEN and CDR2 SYDVKM. CDR3 sequence (DNA): TGTGCCAGCAGTGTCACGGCTAGCGGAAACTACGAGCAGTACTTC. Translating it yields CASSVTASGNYEQYF.

V and J are TRBV5-1 and TRBJ2-7; no firm D call. The CDR3 contains 14 residues. Trimming removed 4 bases at V and 1 base at J, with 12 bases between. The germline V gene has CDR1 SGHRS and CDR2 YFSETQ. CDR3 coding DNA: TGCGCCAGCAGCCCCCTCGAGGTTTCCTACGAGCAGTACTTC. Amino acid sequence: CASSPLEVSYEQYF.

V is TRBV3-1 (or the pseudogene TRBV3-2) and J is TRBJ2-3; 13 bases match TRBD2. Trimming removed 3 bases from V and 0 bases from J; junction bases left unmatched: 3. The CDR3 has 17 residues. The germline V gene has CDR1 LGHDT and CDR2 YNNKEL (reference sequence). In nucleotides, the CDR3 is TGTGCCAGCAGCCAGGGACTAGCGGGGACTAGCACAGATACGCAGTATTTT. Its protein product is CASSQGLAGTSTDTQYF.

The chain joins TRBV14 to TRBJ1-2; D ambiguous. This CDR3 spans 15 amino acids. Trimming removed 0 bases from V and 8 bases from J, with 16 bases in between. Germline CDR1 reads SGHDN; CDR2 reads FVKESK. The CDR3 DNA sequence: TGTGCCAGCAGCCAAGATATGGGTCCGCCCGGGGGCTACACCTTC. This codes for CASSQDMGPPGGYTF.

The rearrangement joins TRBV11-2 to TRBJ2-3; no clear D. V shed 3 bases and J shed 3 bases, with 4 bases lying between them. Germline V gives CDR1 SGHAT, CDR2 FQNNGV. The CDR3 contains 12 residues. CDR3 in DNA: TGTGCCAGCAGCTTCATGACAGATACGCAGTATTTT. Amino acid sequence: CASSFMTDTQYF.

The chain couples TRBV11-2 to TRBJ2-1; 9 bases are a match to TRBD1. V was clipped by 5 bases and J by 7 bases; unmatched bases: 6. Germline CDR1 reads SGHAT; CDR2 reads FQNNGV. This CDR3 is 14 amino acids long. The CDR3 nucleotides are TGTGCCAGCAGCCTAAGACAGGGGGGGAATGAGCAGTTCTTC. Protein product: CASSLRQGGNEQFF.

The chain employs TRBV5-1 and TRBJ2-5; D call uncertain. The germline V gene encodes CDR1 SGHRS and CDR2 YFSETQ. The CDR3 has 14 amino acids. The V end was cut by 4 bases, the J end by 2 bases, with 12 bases between. DNA of the CDR3: TGCGCCAGCAGCCAGGCTTCCTTTCAAGAGACCCAGTACTTC. Translating it yields CASSQASFQETQYF.

V gene TRBV27 combines with J gene TRBJ2-3; D unclear. There are 12 residues in the CDR3. V lost 1 base and J lost 5, with 4 bases in between. Germline V gene lookup returns CDR1 MNHEY and CDR2 SMNVEV (reference sequence). The CDR3 sequence: CASSLYGDTQYF. The CDR3 DNA is TGTGCCAGCAGTTTATACGGAGATACGCAGTATTTT.

A single count supports this clone. The V and J genes are TRBV24-1 and TRBJ2-5; 8 bases line up with TRBD2. There are 17 residues in the CDR3. Per germline, CDR1 KGHDR and CDR2 SFDVKD. The trim removed 3 bases at V and 2 bases at J, leaving 10 bases unmatched. Here the CDR3 DNA reads TGTGCCACCAGTGATCCCCTGGGGGCGGGGGGTCAAGAGACCCAGTACTTC. Its protein product is CATSDPLGAGGQETQYF.

V is TRBV4-1 and J is TRBJ2-2; perhaps TRBD1 as D (6 bases). This CDR3 region has 16 residues. The V gene's germline CDR1 is MGHRA and CDR2 YSYEKL. The V end lost 4 bases, the J end lost 5 bases, and 17 bases lay between the germline ends. CDR3 residues: CASSPIRDMFTGELFF. The CDR3 region has the DNA TGCGCCAGCAGCCCTATCCGGGACATGTTTACCGGGGAGCTGTTTTTT.

The chain is built from TRBV5-1 and TRBJ2-1; 9 bases agree with TRBD2. From germline, CDR1 is SGHRS and CDR2 YFSETQ. The CDR3 runs 15 residues. The V gene end was trimmed by 3 bases and the J gene end by 6 bases; junction bases not matched to a gene: 7. CDR3 sequence (DNA): TGCGCCAGCAGCTCTCCGCGGGGGGGCATCAATGAGCAGTTCTTC. Its protein product is CASSSPRGGINEQFF.

Notes on this clone: Relative to the germline gene, one junction end is altered; a read error may explain this. The chain carries TRBV9 and TRBJ2-5, with D perhaps matching TRBD2 (6 bases). From germline, CDR1 is SGDLS and CDR2 YYNGEE. This CDR3 comprises 15 residues. The CDR3 nucleotides read TGTGCCGGCAGCGCGGAGGGGCTAGTGGGAGAGACCCAGTACTTC. Translated, it gives CAGSAEGLVGETQYF.

The chain carries TRBV5-4 and TRBJ1-1, with 8 bases aligning to TRBD1. Losses at the gene ends were 2 bases for V and 1 base for J; bases not matched to a gene: 7. There are 16 residues in the CDR3. The germline gives CDR1 SGHNT, CDR2 YYREEE (reference sequence). The CDR3 DNA is TGTGCCAGCAGCTTAGTCTGGACAGGGCCGAACACTGAAGCTTTCTTT. Translated, it gives CASSLVWTGPNTEAFF.

The chain links TRBV18 to TRBJ1-3, with TRBD1 identical over 8 bases. Germline CDR1 and CDR2: KGHSH and LQKENI. The CDR3 extends over 15 amino acids. Losses at the gene ends were 6 bases for V and 4 bases for J; bases not matched to a gene: 8. CDR3 coding DNA: TGTGCCAGCTCTCGGACAGGGTCTGGAGGAAACACCATATATTTT. Translating gives CASSRTGSGGNTIYF.

The chain joins TRBV15 to TRBJ1-3, with D possibly TRBD1 on 5 matching bases. The CDR3 totals 12 residues. V shed 3 bases and J shed 8 bases, with 8 bases lying between them. The germline V gene has CDR1 LNHNV and CDR2 YYDKDF (reference sequence). This CDR3 reads CATSRPGDTIYF. The CDR3 nucleotides read TGTGCCACCAGCAGGCCGGGGGACACCATATATTTT. Drawing the rest from reference TRBV15 and TRBJ1-3, the complete variable domain is DAMVIQNPRYQVTQFGKPVTLSCSQTLNHNVMYWYQQKSSQAPKLLFHYYDKDFNNEADTPDNFQSRRPNTSFCFLDIRSPGLGDTAMYLCATSRPGDTIYFGEGSWLTVV.

The chain is built from TRBV9 and TRBJ2-2; the match to TRBD1 covers 7 bases. The germline gives CDR1 SGDLS, CDR2 YYNGEE. V dropped 7 bases and J dropped 5; count of bases not matched to a gene: 2. The CDR3 loop spans 12 amino acids. The CDR3 sequence: CASHRGTGELFF. DNA for the CDR3: TGTGCCAGCCACAGGGGAACCGGGGAGCTGTTTTTT.

The chain couples TRBV21-1 to TRBJ1-3; no check of the table's D call, TRBD1, against the DNA was made. TRBV21-1 is annotated as a pseudogene. The CDR3 spans 15 residues. The CDR3 is CASSPAHSSGNTIYF. CDR3 DNA: TGTGCCAGCAGCCCAGCCCACAGCTCTGGAAACACCATATATTTT.

The chain couples TRBV5-5 to TRBJ2-3, with D tentatively TRBD1 (6 bases). CDR1 is SGHKS and CDR2 is YYEKEE in the germline V gene (reference sequence). V was clipped by 4 bases and J by 0 bases, with 12 bases between them. There are 15 residues in the CDR3. CDR3 sequence reads: CASSIQQGSTDTQYF. The CDR3 nucleotides are TGTGCCAGCAGCATCCAACAGGGCAGCACAGATACGCAGTATTTT. Full variable domain (missing parts from reference TRBV5-5 and TRBJ2-3): DAGVTQSPTHLIKTRGQQVTLRCSPISGHKSVSWYQQVLGQGPQFIFQYYEKEERGRGNFPDRFSARQFPNYSSELNVNALLLGDSALYLCASSIQQGSTDTQYFGPGTRLTVL.

In nucleotides, the CDR3 is TGTGCCAGCAGTGACGGGGGGGCCACAGATACGCAGTATTTT. Protein product: CASSDGGATDTQYF. The chain carries TRBV6-2 or TRBV6-3 and TRBJ2-3; 8 bases are a match to TRBD2. This CDR3 spans 14 amino acids. Per germline, CDR1 MNHEY and CDR2 SVGEGT. V lost 5 bases and J lost 2; bases outside the gene matches: 3.